Sequencing of this T cell receptor (beta chain) was carried out in a study of T cell responses to AZD1222 COVID-19 vaccine (dated by TCRdb to about 2021). The study in broad terms: AZD1222 recipients whose second dose came at about 4 weeks and those whose second dose came at about 12 weeks were combined into one group, since spike-specific TCR depth and breadth did not differ between the two schedules. Trial participants were enrolled by age into 18-55, 56-69 and 70-plus year subgroups, with around 150, 28 and 57 TCR-sequenced participants respectively. TCR sequencing covered more than 230 trial participants: approximately 200 given two doses of AZD1222 and about 26 given two doses of MenACWY control vaccine. The full study reports these points: Participants were mostly white British, with more females than males. The authors suggested clonal diversity may have been underestimated. Because no day 14 peak-response samples were available, repertoires were characterized only after the peak T cell response. Epitopes outside the regions mutated in the B.1.351 and B.1.1.7 variants were reportedly recognized by nearly half of the unique spike-specific TCRs. CD4 TCRs associated with the vaccine covered the entire spike protein, and the dominant responses were in regions 160-218 and 743-854. After two AZD1222 doses, spike-specific TCR breadth and depth were significantly higher than at day 0 and than in MenACWY recipients. Conclusions about previously exposed vaccinees are limited because only six or seven AZD1222 recipients were SARS-CoV-2 seropositive at baseline. In the small 56-69-year group, the increase in depth fell short of significance, most likely because of low power.

The CDR3 regions of human TCRbeta chains were analyzed by immunosequencing. Regarding the original processing steps: Repertoire TCRs were checked for matches against a reference library of SARS-CoV-2-specific TCRs that had been generated using the MIRA antigen-specificity platform. Breadth meant the fraction of unique TCRs that were SARS-CoV-2-associated, whereas depth meant the fraction of total T cells that were SARS-CoV-2-associated. Using the MIRA data, each spike-specific TCR was assigned both to the spike region to which the TCR was reactive and to a CD4 or CD8 class. Log10-transformed breadth and depth values were compared by one-way ANOVA with Sidak's multiple comparisons tests. The table comes from immuneACCESS by way of TCRdb, which keeps in-frame sequences with V and J called. Part of the clones is missing from these tables; in studies checked, under half for an unresolved V gene and the rest for unknown reasons. For V, J and clone size, that table is used; D and trimming come from the DNA. The sample includes roughly 120,000 clones, with roughly 90% observed a single time. Together, the top ten hold 7.5% of the sample.

The time point label for this specimen denotes: baseline before first vaccination. Vaccinee samples were obtained from the UK trials COV001 and COV002, which included a single-blind randomized controlled phase 2/3 trial of AZD1222 (ChAdOx1 nCoV-19) in healthy adults. For TCRbeta chain sequencing, PBMC samples from trial participants were taken at day 0 and at day 28 after the second dose. With respect to this clone: The antigen this receptor binds is unknown. The record has no base qualities; no much larger clone is one base away.

The germline V gene (reference sequence) supplies CDR1 LNHNV and CDR2 YYDKDF. Relative to germline, V is 1 base shorter and J is 8 bases shorter, with 11 bases between their ends. Including the terminal cysteine and phenylalanine, the CDR3 comprises 13 residues. The only DNA kept is the CDR3, 39 bases in frame from the first base. The chain was built from TRBV15 and TRBJ1-1; the D gene is perhaps TRBD1, on 5 matching bases. Sequences were derived from peripheral blood, sampled on day 0 of AZD1222 vaccination. This receptor was taken from an adult in good health. Read as DNA, the sequence is TGTGCCACCAGCAGAGTGGAAAGACAGGAAGCTTTCTTT. It translates to CATSRVERQEAFF.